Below are 21 T cell receptor beta chains sequenced from a single sample in a study (dated by TCRdb to the mid-2010s). The library was made by RT-PCR. The sample was run on an Illumina MiSeq. The public reads were reanalyzed by TCRdb: fastp trimming at Q25, MiXCR alignment, in-frame beta chains only. All rows with the same CDR3 protein become a single entry with the most common DNA and genes. The sample data list fewer than 800,000 distinct CDR3 sequences, and 12% to 15% of these were observed just once. The ten largest account for just over 3.5% of the sample. The specimen was memory CD4+ T cells from blood. These receptors were obtained from a female donor in good health, serving as a healthy control.

This chain connects TRBV6-2 or TRBV6-3 to TRBJ1-3; a weak D match, TRBD1 (5 bases). Between the trimmed V and J ends, which lost 6 bases and 0 bases, there was a span of 15 bases. The CDR3 contains 16 residues. Per the germline V gene, CDR1 is MNHEY and CDR2 is SVGEGT. The CDR3 region is CASSPGTAASGNTIYF. Here the CDR3 DNA reads TGTGCCAGCAGCCCCGGGACTGCCGCCTCTGGAAACACCATATATTTT.

This clonotype was counted between two and nine times. The chain recombines TRBV4-3 with TRBJ2-7, with 9 bases aligning to TRBD2. V lost 1 base and J lost 2; bases outside the gene matches: 6. There are 16 residues in the CDR3. CDR1 is LGHNA, CDR2 YSLEER, per germline. The CDR3 bases are TGCGCCAGCAGCCAAGGCCAACGCGGGAGGGCCTACGAGCAGTACTTC. Translation gives CASSQGQRGRAYEQYF.

This sequence joins TRBV29-1 and TRBJ1-2; 10 positions match TRBD1. With 6 bases clipped from V and 6 bases from J, the junction kept 10 bases outside the gene matches. In germline, CDR1 is SQVTM, CDR2 ANQGSEA. This CDR3 has 14 amino acids. This chain's CDR3 is CSVSRDRGVDGYTF. CDR3 bases: TGCAGCGTCTCCCGGGACAGGGGCGTTGATGGCTACACCTTC.

The sample holds many counts of this clonotype. CDR3 region: CASSPNSNQPQHF. The DNA of the CDR3 is TGTGCCAGCAGCCCGAATAGCAATCAGCCCCAGCATTTT. This chain uses TRBV12-3 or TRBV12-4 with TRBJ1-5; the D is unclear. The CDR3 sequence is 13 residues long. Trimming shortened V by 6 bases and J by 0 bases, and 6 bases separated the two germline ends.

This clonotype was found many times. The V call is TRBV20-1, the J call TRBJ2-3; D possibly corresponds to TRBD2 (6 bases). V was clipped by 3 bases and J by 3 bases, with 13 bases between them. This CDR3 spans 14 amino acids. Per germline, CDR1 DFQATT and CDR2 SNEGSKA (reference sequence). The chain's CDR3 is CSASGSGVTDTQYF. The CDR3 DNA reads as TGCAGTGCTAGCGGGAGTGGGGTTACAGATACGCAGTATTTT.

This clonotype was found many times. The rearrangement links TRBV30 to TRBJ2-3; no clear D gene. In germline, CDR1 is GTSNPN, CDR2 SVGIG (reference sequence). Trimming cost V 4 bases and J 3 bases, with 11 bases left between them. This CDR3 has 13 amino acids. The CDR3 reads CAWKIIQTDTQYF. The CDR3 DNA reads as TGTGCCTGGAAAATTATACAGACAGATACGCAGTATTTT.

This clonotype was recorded at least ten times. This rearrangement joins TRBV29-1 to TRBJ2-7, with a weak D call TRBD2 (6 bases). The CDR3 loop spans 13 amino acids. The germline V gene encodes CDR1 SQVTM and CDR2 ANQGSEA. V lost 5 bases, J lost 0 bases, and 11 bases lay in between. The DNA for the CDR3 is TGCAGCGTTAAGCGGGCCCCCTCCTACGAGCAGTACTTC. Its translation: CSVKRAPSYEQYF.

The rearrangement links TRBV6-2 or TRBV6-3 to TRBJ1-2, with D perhaps TRBD1 (5 bases). V was cut by 7 bases and J by 0 bases, with 18 bases left in between. Germline V lookup: CDR1 MNHEY, CDR2 SVGEGT. This CDR3 is 16 amino acids long. DNA for the CDR3: TGTGCCAGCATTGACCTGCGGGACGTCTCTAACTATGGCTACACCTTC. This codes for CASIDLRDVSNYGYTF.

This rearrangement joins TRBV12-3 or TRBV12-4 to TRBJ2-7; D uncertain. The V gene lost 5 bases and the J gene lost 5 bases, with 19 bases spanning the gap. The CDR3 loop spans 15 amino acids. The CDR3 is CASSPAPPALHEQYF. The CDR3 DNA follows: TGTGCCAGCAGTCCGGCGCCGCCAGCGCTCCACGAGCAGTACTTC.

CDR3 in amino acids: CASSFMGAPGNTIYF. In DNA form, the CDR3 reads TGTGCCAGCAGCTTCATGGGGGCGCCGGGAAACACCATATATTTT. The chain carries TRBV11-2 and TRBJ1-3; tentatively, D is TRBD1 (6 bases). The germline V gene has CDR1 SGHAT and CDR2 FQNNGV. The length of the CDR3 is 15 residues. V dropped 3 bases and J dropped 4 bases, with 13 bases sitting between them.

This clonotype was seen more than once but under ten times. CDR3 sequence reads: CASTNWGPNQPQHF. CDR3 nucleotides: TGTGCCAGCACTAACTGGGGGCCAAATCAGCCCCAGCATTTT. V is TRBV12-3 or TRBV12-4 and J is TRBJ1-5, with D possibly TRBD1 on 6 matching bases. CDR3 length: 14 residues. The V end was cut by 7 bases, the J end by 4 bases, with 14 bases between.

This clonotype was observed at least ten times. V is TRBV6-6 and J is TRBJ2-7; 11 nucleotides agree with TRBD2. CDR1 and CDR2 from the germline V gene are MNHNY and SVGAGI (reference sequence). The ends lost 6 bases at V and 3 bases at J; junction bases unmatched: 7. The CDR3 sequence is 15 residues long. The CDR3 spells CASRMTSGDIYEQYF. The DNA of the CDR3 is TGTGCCAGCAGAATGACTAGCGGGGACATCTACGAGCAGTACTTC.

This chain uses TRBV5-1 with TRBJ2-3, with 7 positions matching TRBD2. The CDR3 runs to 13 residues. The germline V gene encodes CDR1 SGHRS and CDR2 YFSETQ. Trimming cost V 7 bases and J 3 bases; bases outside gene matches: 5. The DNA of the CDR3 is TGCGCCAGCTCGGACGGGGGGACAGATACGCAGTATTTT. Its translation: CASSDGGTDTQYF.

In this sample, this clonotype turned up many times. The chain employs TRBV7-8 and TRBJ1-6; D gene uncertain. The V end lost 3 bases, the J end lost 9 bases, and 9 bases lay between the germline ends. Per the germline V gene, CDR1 is SGHVS and CDR2 is FQNEAQ. This CDR3 is 13 amino acids long. CDR3 in amino acids: CASSFASRSPLHF. CDR3 bases: TGTGCCAGCAGCTTCGCCTCCCGTTCACCCCTCCACTTT.

There are a few counts of this clonotype. The CDR3 protein is CASSVGGSVNNEQFF. For the CDR3, the DNA is TGTGCCAGCAGCGTAGGGGGTAGCGTAAACAATGAGCAGTTCTTC. This rearrangement joins TRBV9 to TRBJ2-1; D perhaps matches TRBD2 (5 bases). Trimming removed 0 bases from V and 5 bases from J, with 12 bases in between. Germline V gene lookup returns CDR1 SGDLS and CDR2 YYNGEE. CDR3 length: 15 residues. Supplemented by reference TRBV9 and TRBJ2-1, the full variable domain reads DSGVTQTPKHLITATGQRVTLRCSPRSGDLSVYWYQQSLDQGLQFLIQYYNGEERAKGNILERFSAQQFPDLHSELNLSSLELGDSALYFCASSVGGSVNNEQFFGPGTRLTVL.

This clonotype has a count of ten or more. The gene calls are TRBV6-5 and TRBJ2-2; 10 bases are shared with TRBD2. From germline, CDR1 is MNHEY and CDR2 SVGAGI. V trimming: 2 bases; J trimming: 0 bases; junction bases outside the gene matches: 12. This CDR3 is built from 20 residues. The CDR3 loop reads CASSYRQGLAGEANTGELFF. CDR3 coding DNA: TGTGCCAGCAGTTACCGTCAGGGTCTAGCGGGAGAAGCGAACACCGGGGAGCTGTTTTTT.

This clonotype was picked up a small number of times. The gene calls are TRBV5-1 and TRBJ2-7; TRBD2 might be the D (6 bases). Trimming left V 4 bases short and J 1 base short, with 15 bases between. The germline CDR1 and CDR2 sequences are SGHRS and YFSETQ. The CDR3 is 15 residues long. Written as DNA, the CDR3 is TGCGCCAGCAGCCAAGCCGGGACTGAATCCTACGAGCAGTACTTC. Translating it yields CASSQAGTESYEQYF.

V usage is TRBV20-1 and J usage is TRBJ1-5; possible D gene TRBD1, 5 bases. Trimming shortened V by 6 bases and J by 7 bases, and 13 bases separated the two germline ends. The CDR3 has 12 amino acids. Germline loops: CDR1 DFQATT, CDR2 SNEGSKA (reference sequence). The CDR3 spells CSAGVGEQPQHF. CDR3 in DNA: TGCAGTGCGGGGGTGGGGGAGCAGCCCCAGCATTTT.

This chain connects TRBV24-1 to TRBJ1-5; 8 positions match TRBD1. This CDR3 contains 15 residues. The V gene's germline CDR1 is KGHDR and CDR2 SFDVKD. Trimming cost V 4 bases and J 4 bases; bases outside gene matches: 5. The DNA for the CDR3 is TGTGCCACCAGTGACCCGACAGGGGCAAATCAGCCCCAGCATTTT. Amino acids: CATSDPTGANQPQHF.

This clonotype has more than one count but fewer than ten. J is TRBJ2-2 and V is TRBV20-1; TRBD2 matches 13 bases. V shed 3 bases, J shed 7 bases, and the junction held 8 bases outside the gene matches. This CDR3 region has 16 residues. Germline V CDR1 and CDR2: DFQATT, SNEGSKA (reference sequence). The CDR3 is CSASTSGRATGGELFF. The CDR3 nucleotides read TGCAGTGCTAGTACTAGCGGGAGGGCCACCGGCGGGGAGCTGTTTTTT.

The J gene is TRBJ2-1, the V gene TRBV5-1; 9 nucleotides align to TRBD2. J gave up 15 bases and V 3 bases, and 16 bases lay outside the gene matches. CDR1 is SGHRS, CDR2 YFSETQ, per germline. The CDR3 runs to 15 residues. Here the CDR3 reads CASSSLTSGIMGRFF. CDR3 sequence (DNA): TGCGCCAGCAGCTCTCTGACTAGCGGAATAATGGGGCGGTTCTTC. Based on the CDR3 plus reference TRBV5-1 and TRBJ2-1, the full variable domain is KAGVTQTPRYLIKTRGQQVTLSCSPISGHRSVSWYQQTPGQGLQFLFEYFSETQRNKGNFPGRFSGRQFSNSRSEMNVSTLELGDSALYLCASSSLTSGIMGRFFGPGTRLTVL.